This entry lists 8 T cell receptor beta chains sequenced from one sample in a study of regulatory T cells in long-lasting Graves disease. Investigators prepared the TCR beta libraries by applying iRepertoire HTBI primers and Arm-PCR of CDR3 regions. TCRdb re-called the multiplex PCR reads with MiXCR, one entry per CDR3 protein. The table includes 310,000 or so distinct CDR3 sequences, about 18% detected once. Time point denoted: persistent/refractory GD, antithyroid drugs over 5 years with positive TRAb. Following extraction of RNA from PBMCs, that RNA was used to make the TCR library. This sample comprised peripheral blood mononuclear cells (PBMCs), obtained when the disease was refractory, from a patient treated with antithyroid drugs. Receptors originate from a female donor with Graves disease.

The chain recombines TRBV29-1 with TRBJ1-5; D remains ambiguous. The CDR3 loop spans 11 amino acids. Looked up from germline, CDR1 is SQVTM and CDR2 is ANQGSEA. Trimming pared 8 bases from V and 2 bases from J, leaving 7 bases between. The CDR3 sequence is CSPLGNQPQHF. CDR3 bases: TGCAGCCCCTTAGGCAATCAGCCCCAGCATTTT.

This clonotype was detected only a few times. The chain couples TRBV6-2 or TRBV6-3 to TRBJ1-5; D may be TRBD1 (5 bases). Germline loops: CDR1 MNHEY, CDR2 SVGEGT. CDR3 size: 13 residues. CDR3 protein: CALGQSNNQPQHF. For the CDR3, the DNA is TGTGCGTTGGGGCAGAGTAATAATCAGCCCCAGCATTTT.

The sample holds many counts of this clonotype. The J gene is TRBJ1-1, the V gene TRBV12-3 or TRBV12-4; no definite D call. Trimming removed 6 bases at V and 2 bases at J, with 16 bases between. This CDR3 spans 15 amino acids. Here the CDR3 DNA reads TGTGCCAGCAGGTGGGAAGGAGTTATCAACACTGAAGCTTTCTTT. It is translated as CASRWEGVINTEAFF.

This chain links TRBV15 with TRBJ2-2; D gene ambiguous. From germline, CDR1 is LNHNV and CDR2 YYDKDF (reference sequence). V was trimmed by 0 bases and J by 6 bases, leaving 17 bases between them. The CDR3 length is 17 residues. In DNA form, the CDR3 reads TGTGCCACCAGCAGAGATTTTAATTGGGAAGCTCCCGGGGAGCTGTTTTTT. Its protein is CATSRDFNWEAPGELFF.

This clonotype has ten or more counts. The chain's CDR3 is CASRIPGQGFDQPQHF. In nucleotides, the CDR3 is TGTGCCAGCAGGATACCGGGACAGGGCTTCGATCAGCCCCAGCATTTT. V usage is TRBV12-3 or TRBV12-4 and J usage is TRBJ1-5, with 9 nucleotides matching TRBD1. The V segment lost 6 bases and the J segment 5 bases; nucleotides outside the gene matches: 11. The length of the CDR3 is 16 residues.

This chain uses TRBV30 with TRBJ2-2; D ambiguous. The germline CDR1 and CDR2 sequences are GTSNPN and SVGIG (reference sequence). V was cut by 2 bases and J by 7 bases, with 5 bases left in between. CDR3 length equals 11 residues. CDR3 sequence (DNA): TGTGCCTGGAGTCCGAACGGGGAGCTGTTTTTT. It translates to CAWSPNGELFF.

This clonotype has only a few counts. This chain connects TRBV24-1 to TRBJ2-3; 7 positions match TRBD1. The V and J ends lost 4 bases and 0 bases, in that order; junction bases with no gene match: 9. Germline V gene sequence: CDR1 KGHDR, CDR2 SFDVKD. The CDR3 consists of 17 residues. The CDR3 DNA sequence: TGTGCCACCAGTGACACAGGGGCAAGGGGAAGCACAGATACGCAGTATTTT. Encoded protein: CATSDTGARGSTDTQYF.

The rearrangement joins TRBV7-9 to TRBJ2-1; 9 nucleotides line up with TRBD2. Germline CDR1 reads SEHNR; CDR2 reads FQNEAQ (reference sequence). The ends lost 5 bases at V and 4 bases at J; junction bases unmatched: 9. The CDR3 is made up of 16 amino acids. CDR3 residues: CASSDKSGRRYNEQFF. CDR3 nucleotides: TGTGCCAGCAGCGACAAAAGCGGGAGGCGTTACAATGAGCAGTTCTTC.